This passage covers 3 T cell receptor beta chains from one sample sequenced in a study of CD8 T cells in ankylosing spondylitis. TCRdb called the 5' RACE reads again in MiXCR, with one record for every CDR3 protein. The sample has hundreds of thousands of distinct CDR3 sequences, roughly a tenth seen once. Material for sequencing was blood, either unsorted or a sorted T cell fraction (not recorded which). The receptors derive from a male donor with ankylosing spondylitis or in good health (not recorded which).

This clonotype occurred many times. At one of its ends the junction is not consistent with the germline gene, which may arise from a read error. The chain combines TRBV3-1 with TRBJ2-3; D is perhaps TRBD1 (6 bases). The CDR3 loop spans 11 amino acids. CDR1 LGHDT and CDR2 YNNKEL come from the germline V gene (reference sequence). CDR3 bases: TGTGCCAGCAGCCAAGCCGGGACATTGGATTTT. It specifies CASSQAGTLDF.

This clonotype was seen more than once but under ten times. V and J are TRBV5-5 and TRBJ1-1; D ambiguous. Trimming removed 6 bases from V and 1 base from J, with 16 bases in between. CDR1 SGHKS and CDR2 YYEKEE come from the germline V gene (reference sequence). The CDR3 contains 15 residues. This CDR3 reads CASIFLAATNTEAFF. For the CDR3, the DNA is TGTGCCAGCATTTTCCTGGCAGCAACGAACACTGAAGCTTTCTTT.

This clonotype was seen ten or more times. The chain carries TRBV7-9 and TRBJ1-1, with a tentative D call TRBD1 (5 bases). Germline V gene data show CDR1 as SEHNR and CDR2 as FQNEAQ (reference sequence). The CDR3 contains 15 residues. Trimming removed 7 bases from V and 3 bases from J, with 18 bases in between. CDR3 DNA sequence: TGTGCCAGCACCTTGGGGGGTTTGGCTGACACTGAAGCTTTCTTT. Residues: CASTLGGLADTEAFF.